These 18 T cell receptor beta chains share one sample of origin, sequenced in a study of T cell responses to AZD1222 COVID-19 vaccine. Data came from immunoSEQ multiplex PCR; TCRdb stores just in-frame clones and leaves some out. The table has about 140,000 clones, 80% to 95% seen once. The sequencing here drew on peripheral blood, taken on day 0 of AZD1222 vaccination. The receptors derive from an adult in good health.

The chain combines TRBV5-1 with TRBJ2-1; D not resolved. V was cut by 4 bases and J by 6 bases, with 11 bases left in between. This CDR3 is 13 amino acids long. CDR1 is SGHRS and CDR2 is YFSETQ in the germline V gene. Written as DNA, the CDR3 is TGCGCCAGCAGCGTTGCCGAAATCAATGAGCAGTTCTTC. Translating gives CASSVAEINEQFF.

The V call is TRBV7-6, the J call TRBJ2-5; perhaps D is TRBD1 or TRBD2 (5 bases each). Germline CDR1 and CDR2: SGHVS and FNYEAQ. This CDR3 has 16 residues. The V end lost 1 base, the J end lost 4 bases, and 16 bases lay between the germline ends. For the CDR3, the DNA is TGTGCCAGCAGCTTAGTGGGTGGGGCTAGCAGAGAGACCCAGTACTTC. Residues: CASSLVGGASRETQYF.

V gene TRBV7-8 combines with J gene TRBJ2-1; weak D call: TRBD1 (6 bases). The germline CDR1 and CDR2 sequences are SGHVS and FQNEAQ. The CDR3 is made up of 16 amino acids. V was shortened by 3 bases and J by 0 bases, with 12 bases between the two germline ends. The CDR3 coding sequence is TGTGCCAGCAGCTTGATTGGGGGCAGCTCCTACAATGAGCAGTTCTTC. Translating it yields CASSLIGGSSYNEQFF.

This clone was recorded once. The CDR3 protein is CASSPRDRGPNEQFF. CDR3 in DNA: TGTGCCAGCAGTCCCCGGGACAGGGGGCCCAATGAGCAGTTCTTC. The chain joins TRBV27 to TRBJ2-1, with 12 positions matching TRBD1. Germline CDR1 and CDR2: MNHEY and SMNVEV (reference sequence). The CDR3 has 15 amino acids. J was trimmed by 6 bases and V by 5 bases; bases with no gene match: 5.

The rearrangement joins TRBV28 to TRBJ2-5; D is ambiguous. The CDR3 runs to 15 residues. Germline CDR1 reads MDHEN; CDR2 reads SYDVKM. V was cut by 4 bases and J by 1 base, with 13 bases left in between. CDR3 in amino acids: CASSSYSASQETQYF. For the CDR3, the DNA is TGTGCCAGCAGTTCATATTCAGCTTCCCAAGAGACCCAGTACTTC.

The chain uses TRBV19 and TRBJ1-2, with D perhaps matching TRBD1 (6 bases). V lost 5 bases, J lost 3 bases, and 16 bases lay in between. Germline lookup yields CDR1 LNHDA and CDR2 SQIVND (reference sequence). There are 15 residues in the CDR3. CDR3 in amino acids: CASSPRDIKDYGYTF. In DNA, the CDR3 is TGTGCCAGTAGTCCCAGGGACATCAAGGACTATGGCTACACCTTC. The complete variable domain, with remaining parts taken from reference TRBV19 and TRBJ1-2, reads DGGITQSPKYLFRKEGQNVTLSCEQNLNHDAMYWYRQDPGQGLRLIYYSQIVNDFQKGDIAEGYSVSREKKESFPLTVTSAQKNPTAFYLCASSPRDIKDYGYTFGSGTRLTVV.

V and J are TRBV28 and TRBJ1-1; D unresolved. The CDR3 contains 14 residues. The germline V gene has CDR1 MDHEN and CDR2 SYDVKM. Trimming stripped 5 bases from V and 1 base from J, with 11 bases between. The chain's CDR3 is CASSTPTPNTEAFF. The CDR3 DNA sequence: TGTGCCAGCAGTACCCCTACACCGAACACTGAAGCTTTCTTT. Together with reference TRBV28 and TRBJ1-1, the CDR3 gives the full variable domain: DVKVTQSSRYLVKRTGEKVFLECVQDMDHENMFWYRQDPGLGLRLIYFSYDVKMKEKGDIPEGYSVSREKKERFSLILESASTNQTSMYLCASSTPTPNTEAFFGQGTRLTVV.

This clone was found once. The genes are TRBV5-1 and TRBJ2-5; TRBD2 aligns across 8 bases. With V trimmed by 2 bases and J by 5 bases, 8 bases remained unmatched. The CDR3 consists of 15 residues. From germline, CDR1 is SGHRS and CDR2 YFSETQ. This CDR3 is CASSLTGGPWETQYF. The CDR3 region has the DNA TGCGCCAGCAGCTTAACGGGAGGGCCTTGGGAGACCCAGTACTTC.

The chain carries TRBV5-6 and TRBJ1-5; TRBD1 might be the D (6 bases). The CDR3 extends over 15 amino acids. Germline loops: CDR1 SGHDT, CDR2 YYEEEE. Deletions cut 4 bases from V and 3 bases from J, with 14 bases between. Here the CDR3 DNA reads TGTGCCAGCAGCCCAGGGGCAGGGAACAATCAGCCCCAGCATTTT. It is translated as CASSPGAGNNQPQHF.

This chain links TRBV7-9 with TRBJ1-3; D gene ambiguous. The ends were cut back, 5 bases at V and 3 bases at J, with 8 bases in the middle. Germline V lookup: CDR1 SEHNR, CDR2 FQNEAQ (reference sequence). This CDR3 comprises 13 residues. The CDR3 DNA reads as TGTGCCAGCAGCCCGTCGTTTGGAAACACCATATATTTT. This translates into CASSPSFGNTIYF. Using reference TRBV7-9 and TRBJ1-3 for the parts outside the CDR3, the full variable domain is DTGVSQNPRHKITKRGQNVTFRCDPISEHNRLYWYRQTLGQGPEFLTYFQNEAQLEKSRLLSDRFSAERPKGSFSTLEIQRTEQGDSAMYLCASSPSFGNTIYFGEGSWLTVV.

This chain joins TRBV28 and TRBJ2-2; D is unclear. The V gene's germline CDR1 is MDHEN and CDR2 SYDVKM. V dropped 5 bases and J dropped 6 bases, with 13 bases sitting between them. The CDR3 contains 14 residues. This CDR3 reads CASSPPSNPGELFF. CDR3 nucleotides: TGTGCCAGCAGTCCCCCCTCTAACCCCGGGGAGCTGTTTTTT.

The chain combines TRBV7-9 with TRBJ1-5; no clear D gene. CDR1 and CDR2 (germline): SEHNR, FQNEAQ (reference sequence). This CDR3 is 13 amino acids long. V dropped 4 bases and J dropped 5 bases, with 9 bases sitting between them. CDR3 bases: TGTGCCAGCAGCTCTGAAAAGTATCAGCCCCAGCATTTT. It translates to CASSSEKYQPQHF.

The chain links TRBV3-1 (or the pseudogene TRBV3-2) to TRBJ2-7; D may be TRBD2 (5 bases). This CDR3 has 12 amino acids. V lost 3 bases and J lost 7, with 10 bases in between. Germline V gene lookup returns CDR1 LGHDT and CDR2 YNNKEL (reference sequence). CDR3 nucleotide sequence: TGTGCCAGCAGCCAGACGACGGGAGAGCAGTACTTC. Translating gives CASSQTTGEQYF.

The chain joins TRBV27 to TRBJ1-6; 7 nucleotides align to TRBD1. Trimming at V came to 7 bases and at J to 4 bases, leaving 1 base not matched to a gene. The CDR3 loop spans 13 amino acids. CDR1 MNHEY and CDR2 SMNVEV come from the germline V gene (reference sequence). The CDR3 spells CASTGQYNSPLHF. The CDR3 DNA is TGTGCCAGCACGGGACAGTATAATTCACCCCTCCACTTT.

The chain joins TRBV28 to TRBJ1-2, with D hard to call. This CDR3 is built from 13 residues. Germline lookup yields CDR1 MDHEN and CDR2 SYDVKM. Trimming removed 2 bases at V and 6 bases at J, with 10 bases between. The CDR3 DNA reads TGTGCCAGCAGTTTAAACCCCCGGGATGGCTACACCTTC. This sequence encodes CASSLNPRDGYTF.

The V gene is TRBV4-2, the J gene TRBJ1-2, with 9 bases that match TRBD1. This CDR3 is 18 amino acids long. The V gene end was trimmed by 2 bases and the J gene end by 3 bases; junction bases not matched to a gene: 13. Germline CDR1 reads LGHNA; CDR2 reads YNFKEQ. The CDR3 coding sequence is TGTGCCAGCAGCCAACTTAAAATCCGGGACAGGGCATACTATGGCTACACCTTC. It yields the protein CASSQLKIRDRAYYGYTF.

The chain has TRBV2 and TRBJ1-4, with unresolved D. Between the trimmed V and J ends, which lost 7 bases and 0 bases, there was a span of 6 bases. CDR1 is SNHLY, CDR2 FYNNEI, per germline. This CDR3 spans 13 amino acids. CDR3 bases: TGTGCCAGCAAGGTTTCAACTAATGAAAAACTGTTTTTT. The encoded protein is CASKVSTNEKLFF.

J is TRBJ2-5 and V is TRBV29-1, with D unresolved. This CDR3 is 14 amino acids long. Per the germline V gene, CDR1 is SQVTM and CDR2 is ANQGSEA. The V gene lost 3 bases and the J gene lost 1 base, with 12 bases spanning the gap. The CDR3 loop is CSVDGRRAQETQYF. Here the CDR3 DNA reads TGCAGCGTTGACGGCCGAAGGGCCCAAGAGACCCAGTACTTC.